A selection of T cell receptor beta chains follows, all from one sample in a study of blood T cell repertoires in COVID-19. Assay used: immunoSEQ multiplex PCR; TCRdb lists only in-frame clones, some missing. Of approximately 80,000 clones listed, 78% are singletons. Source material: peripheral blood. The receptor set was obtained from a human donor in a cohort sampled during active COVID-19. Both conserved end residues are part of each CDR3. D genes are given only for firm matches. Only part of the rows carry a size: once, few, many, or a class if the clone is expanded.

d_call j_call v_call clone_size cdr3_aa cdr3_nt
- TRBJ1-1 TRBV16 - CASSPRLQQMNTEAFF TGTGCCAGCAGCCCTCGATTACAACAGATGAACACTGAAGCTTTCTTT
TRBD2 TRBJ2-3 TRBV30 - CAWGGLAATDTQYF TGTGCCTGGGGGGGACTAGCGGCGACAGATACGCAGTATTTT
TRBD1 TRBJ2-3 TRBV2 - CASSQDRGPTDTQYF TGTGCCAGCAGCCAAGATAGGGGGCCAACAGATACGCAGTATTTT
- TRBJ1-2 TRBV5-1 - CASSGQANYGYTF TGCGCCAGCAGCGGGCAGGCTAACTATGGCTACACCTTC
- TRBJ2-1 TRBV21-1 - CASSKVKREGNEQFF TGTGCCAGCAGCAAAGTGAAGCGGGAGGGGAATGAGCAGTTCTTC
- TRBJ2-1 TRBV5-1 - CASSLESPLGEQFF TGCGCCAGCAGCTTGGAGAGTCCCCTAGGAGAGCAGTTCTTC
- TRBJ2-2 TRBV6-2/TRBV6-3 - CASSLTATGELFF TGTGCCAGCAGTTTGACTGCTACCGGGGAGCTGTTTTTT
- TRBJ2-7 TRBV19 - CASSLSQGGEQYF TGTGCCAGTAGTCTATCCCAGGGAGGCGAGCAGTACTTC
TRBD2 TRBJ2-3 TRBV7-3 - CASSPIAAGGLTDTQYF TGTGCCAGCAGCCCAATCGCAGCGGGGGGGCTGACAGATACGCAGTATTTT
TRBD2 TRBJ2-5 TRBV4-2 once CASSQTGLQETQYF TGTGCCAGCAGCCAAACGGGACTACAAGAGACCCAGTACTTC
TRBD1 TRBJ1-6 TRBV2 once CASRGDRESLHF TGTGCCAGCAGGGGGGACAGGGAAAGCCTCCACTTT
TRBD1 TRBJ2-1 TRBV6-2/TRBV6-3 - CASSYSVFLAGGKDEQFF TGTGCCAGCAGTTACTCAGTTTTTTTGGCAGGGGGCAAGGATGAGCAGTTCTTC
- TRBJ2-5 TRBV18 - CASSPLSPGLVKETQYF TGTGCCAGCTCACCACTTAGTCCGGGACTGGTAAAAGAGACCCAGTACTTC
- TRBJ2-1 TRBV5-1 - CASSLEFRGSAWDEQFF TGCGCCAGCAGCTTGGAGTTCAGGGGATCGGCATGGGATGAGCAGTTCTTC
- TRBJ1-1 TRBV4-1 - CASSLTENTEAFF TGCGCCAGCAGCCTGACAGAGAACACTGAAGCTTTCTTT
TRBD1 TRBJ1-2 TRBV7-9 - CASSRDRVYGYTF TGTGCCAGCAGCCGAGACAGGGTCTATGGCTACACCTTC
TRBD2 TRBJ2-3 TRBV25-1 - CASSEGGSLAGSYTQYF TGTGCCAGCAGTGAAGGAGGGTCTCTAGCGGGAAGTTATACGCAGTATTTT
TRBD2 TRBJ2-5 TRBV5-1 once CASSPTSGRAETQYF TGCGCCAGCAGTCCGACTAGCGGGAGGGCCGAGACCCAGTACTTC
TRBD1 TRBJ1-1 TRBV3-1/TRBV3-2 medium-sized CASSLDRGRMNTEAFF TGTGCCAGCAGCCTCGACAGGGGGCGAATGAACACTGAAGCTTTCTTT
TRBD2 TRBJ2-1 TRBV28 once CASSDIAGGPYNEQFF TGTGCCAGCAGTGATATAGCGGGGGGACCTTACAATGAGCAGTTCTTC
- TRBJ2-1 TRBV19 - CASTAGFSYNEQFF TGTGCCAGTACAGCGGGTTTTTCCTACAATGAGCAGTTCTTC
TRBD2 TRBJ2-1 TRBV9 once CASSASLAGGTSYNEQFF TGTGCCAGCAGCGCCTCACTAGCGGGAGGCACCTCCTACAATGAGCAGTTCTTC
- TRBJ1-2 TRBV24-1 - CATSDFLFDGYTF TGTGCCACCAGTGATTTTCTCTTCGATGGCTACACCTTC
- TRBJ2-7 TRBV19 - CASSKTLTYEQYF TGTGCCAGTAGTAAAACCCTCACTTACGAGCAGTACTTC
TRBD1 TRBJ1-4 TRBV2 - CASRGTGKLFF TGTGCCAGCAGGGGGACAGGGAAACTGTTTTTT
TRBD1 TRBJ2-2 TRBV6-5 - CASSRTGGAPGELFF TGTGCCAGCTCACGGACAGGGGGGGCTCCCGGGGAGCTGTTTTTT
- TRBJ1-1 TRBV3-1/TRBV3-2 few CASSSVQSNTEAFF TGTGCCAGCAGCTCTGTTCAGTCGAACACTGAAGCTTTCTTT
TRBD2 TRBJ2-1 TRBV3-1/TRBV3-2 - CASSQDSAGVSYNEQFF TGTGCCAGCAGCCAAGATTCGGCGGGAGTAAGCTACAATGAGCAGTTCTTC
- TRBJ1-4 TRBV7-9 - CASSRKRATNEKLFF TGTGCCAGCAGCCGGAAACGGGCAACTAATGAAAAACTGTTTTTT
- TRBJ2-5 TRBV18 - CASSPPGDAQGRQYF TGTGCCAGCTCACCACCAGGGGATGCCCAGGGTCGCCAGTACTTC
- TRBJ1-1 TRBV7-9 - CASSLDVPGKAFF TGTGCCAGCAGCTTAGACGTCCCGGGTAAGGCTTTCTTT
TRBD1 TRBJ1-4 TRBV18 - CASSPDRVVEKLFF TGTGCCAGCTCACCAGACAGGGTAGTTGAAAAACTGTTTTTT
- TRBJ1-4 TRBV6-1 - CASSGPNPRGDEKLFF TGTGCCAGCAGTGGCCCCAACCCCCGGGGGGATGAAAAACTGTTTTTT
- TRBJ2-7 TRBV30 - CAWSVYGEQYF TGTGCCTGGAGTGTATACGGGGAGCAGTACTTC
- TRBJ2-7 TRBV9 - CASSVESPARDEQYF TGTGCCAGCAGCGTTGAGAGCCCGGCTCGGGACGAGCAGTACTTC
- TRBJ2-2 TRBV6-5 - CASSYRPGGLTGELFF TGTGCCAGCAGTTACCGGCCGGGGGGCCTCACCGGGGAGCTGTTTTTT
- TRBJ1-3 TRBV29-1 few CSVSGQSGNTIYF TGCAGCGTTTCAGGACAGTCTGGAAACACCATATATTTT
- TRBJ1-2 TRBV3-1/TRBV3-2 - CASSQGAGVNYGYTF TGTGCCAGCAGCCAAGGGGCAGGGGTTAACTATGGCTACACCTTC
- TRBJ1-5 TRBV3-1/TRBV3-2 - CASSPTVYSNQPQHF TGTGCCAGCAGCCCGACAGTCTATAGCAATCAGCCCCAGCATTTT
- TRBJ2-3 TRBV5-8 - CASSFFWQSADTQYF TGTGCCAGCAGCTTTTTCTGGCAATCCGCAGATACGCAGTATTTT
- TRBJ2-1 TRBV21-1 - CASSLLHSGPHRNEQFF TGTGCCAGCAGCTTACTTCATAGCGGTCCCCATCGGAATGAGCAGTTCTTC
- TRBJ1-1 TRBV10-1 - CASSESGAGLEAFF TGCGCCAGCAGTGAGTCGGGGGCAGGTCTCGAAGCTTTCTTT
- TRBJ2-1 TRBV7-2 - CASSPVVIASGNEQFF TGTGCCAGCAGCCCCGTCGTAATAGCATCGGGGAATGAGCAGTTCTTC
- TRBJ2-7 TRBV20-1 - CSASLRGAYEQYF TGCAGTGCTAGTCTCAGGGGCGCCTACGAGCAGTACTTC
- TRBJ2-2 TRBV7-9 - CASSPQQATGELFF TGTGCCAGCAGTCCTCAACAGGCTACCGGGGAGCTGTTTTTT
TRBD2 TRBJ2-1 TRBV30 - CAWSVLQRGPYNEQFF TGTGCCTGGAGTGTACTACAGCGGGGACCATACAATGAGCAGTTCTTC
- TRBJ2-7 TRBV18 few CASSPRQGTYEQYF TGTGCCAGCTCACCACGGCAGGGAACCTACGAGCAGTACTTC
- TRBJ1-2 TRBV25-1 - CATASDRPDGYTF TGTGCCACTGCATCAGACAGGCCTGATGGCTACACCTTC
TRBD2 TRBJ2-1 TRBV6-6 - CASSYPGLAGDGEQFF TGTGCCAGCAGTTACCCGGGACTAGCGGGAGACGGGGAGCAGTTCTTC
TRBD1 TRBJ2-5 TRBV28 - CASSLTGEETQYF TGTGCCAGCAGTTTGACAGGGGAAGAGACCCAGTACTTC
- TRBJ2-1 TRBV27 - CASSLRIAAYNEQFF TGTGCCAGCAGTTTACGGATAGCGGCTTACAATGAGCAGTTCTTC
- TRBJ1-2 TRBV6-5 - CATPTPRGYTF TGTGCCACCCCCACCCCCCGGGGCTACACCTTC
- TRBJ2-5 TRBV6-6 - CAIMDFKETQYF TGTGCCATCATGGACTTTAAAGAGACCCAGTACTTC
TRBD1 TRBJ1-1 TRBV28 - CASSSRPRQGLEAFF TGTGCCAGCAGTTCCCGTCCGAGACAGGGTCTGGAAGCTTTCTTT
- TRBJ2-7 TRBV5-1 - CASSGGTAGYEQYF TGCGCCAGCAGCGGGGGGACGGCAGGCTACGAGCAGTACTTC
TRBD2 TRBJ2-1 TRBV27 - CASSSQGLAGGYNEQFF TGTGCCAGCAGTTCGCAAGGACTAGCGGGAGGGTACAATGAGCAGTTCTTC